The sequence of this T cell receptor (beta chain) was determined in a study of tumor and adjacent non-tumor tissue in lung cancer. Overall study context: Samples averaged approximately 4.2 million productive TCRbeta reads each.

The template was RNA from unsorted bulk tissue. Distant lung tissue was collected more than 3 cm away from the tumor edge. Comment on this clonotype: Its antigen is not identified. This CDR3 is missing its conserved last phenylalanine or tryptophan, likely due to a read error.

A modified ARM-PCR protocol with three rounds of nested PCR amplified TCRbeta. TCRdb called the multiplex PCR reads again in MiXCR, with one record for every CDR3 protein. The table records over 100,000 distinct CDR3 sequences, about 64% of them present only once. Points from the study as a whole: Shorter survival was associated with higher TCR diversity in tumors.

CDR1 SGHAT and CDR2 FQDESV come from the germline V gene (reference sequence). The CDR3 loop spans 18 amino acids. The sequence was obtained from a man aged 60 to 75 with non-small cell lung cancer. The source material was distant non-tumor lung tissue. The rearrangement links TRBV11-1 to TRBJ2-1; 10 bases map to TRBD2. In DNA, the CDR3 is TGTGCCAGCAGGGGTACCCTAAGCGGGAGGGCCCCCTACATTGAGCAGTTCTCC. Translating gives CASRGTLSGRAPYIEQFS.